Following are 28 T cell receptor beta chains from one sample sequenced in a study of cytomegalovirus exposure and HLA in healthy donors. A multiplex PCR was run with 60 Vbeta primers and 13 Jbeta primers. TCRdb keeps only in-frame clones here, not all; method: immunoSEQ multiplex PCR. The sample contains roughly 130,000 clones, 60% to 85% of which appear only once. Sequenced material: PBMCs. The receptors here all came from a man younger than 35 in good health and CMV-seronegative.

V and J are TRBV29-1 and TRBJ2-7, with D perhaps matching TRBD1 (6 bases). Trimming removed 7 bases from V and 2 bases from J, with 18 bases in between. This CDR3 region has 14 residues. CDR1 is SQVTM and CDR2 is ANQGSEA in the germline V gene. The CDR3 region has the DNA TGCAGCGCAAATCTGGGGGCAGGGCCCTACGAGCAGTACTTC. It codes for CSANLGAGPYEQYF.

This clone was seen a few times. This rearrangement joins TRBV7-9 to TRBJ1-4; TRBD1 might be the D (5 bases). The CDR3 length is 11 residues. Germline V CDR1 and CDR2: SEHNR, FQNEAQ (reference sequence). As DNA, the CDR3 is TGTGCGACAGTAATGAGTGAAAAACTGTTTTTT. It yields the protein CATVMSEKLFF.

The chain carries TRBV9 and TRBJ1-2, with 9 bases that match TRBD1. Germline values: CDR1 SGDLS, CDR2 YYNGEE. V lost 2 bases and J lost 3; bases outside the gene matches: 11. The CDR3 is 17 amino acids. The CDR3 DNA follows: TGTGCCAGCAGCGTTGGACAGGGGCCGAGCGGTGACTATGGCTACACCTTC. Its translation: CASSVGQGPSGDYGYTF.

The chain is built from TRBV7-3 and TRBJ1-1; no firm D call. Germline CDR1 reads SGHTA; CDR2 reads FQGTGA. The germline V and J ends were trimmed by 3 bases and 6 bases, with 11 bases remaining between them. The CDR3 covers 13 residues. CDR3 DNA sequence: TGTGCCAGCAGCTTCTACTCGGGGTCTGAAGCTTTCTTT. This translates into CASSFYSGSEAFF.

For the CDR3, the DNA is TGTGCCAGCTCCAGGACACCGACCTACGAGCAGTACTTC. Protein: CASSRTPTYEQYF. V usage is TRBV7-9 and J usage is TRBJ2-5; weak D call: TRBD1 (5 bases). The tail of the sequence fits TRBJ2-7 better, so the J call may be wrong. CDR1 SEHNR and CDR2 FQNEAQ come from the germline V gene (reference sequence). The CDR3 has 13 residues.

This chain's CDR3 is CASSQERTGNMGDTQYF. The CDR3 DNA is TGCGCCAGCAGCCAAGAGAGGACAGGGAACATGGGGGATACGCAGTATTTT. The chain has TRBV4-3 and TRBJ2-3; 8 bases line up with TRBD1. The germline V gene encodes CDR1 LGHNA and CDR2 YSLEER. With 0 bases clipped from V and 6 bases from J, the junction kept 11 bases outside the gene matches. The CDR3 is 17 residues long.

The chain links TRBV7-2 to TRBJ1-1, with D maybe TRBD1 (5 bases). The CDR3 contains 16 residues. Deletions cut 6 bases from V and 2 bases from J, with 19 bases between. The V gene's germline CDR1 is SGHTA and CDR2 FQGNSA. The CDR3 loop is CASRADRPPTNTEAFF. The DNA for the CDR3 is TGTGCCAGCAGGGCAGACAGACCCCCGACTAACACTGAAGCTTTCTTT.

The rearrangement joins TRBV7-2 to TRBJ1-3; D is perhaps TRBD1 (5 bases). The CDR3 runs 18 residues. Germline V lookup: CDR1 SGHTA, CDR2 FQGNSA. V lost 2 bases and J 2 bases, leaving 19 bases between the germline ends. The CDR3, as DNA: TGTGCCAGCAGCTTATCCCCGTTGGGGGGGATAGCTGGAAACACCATATATTTT. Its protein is CASSLSPLGGIAGNTIYF.

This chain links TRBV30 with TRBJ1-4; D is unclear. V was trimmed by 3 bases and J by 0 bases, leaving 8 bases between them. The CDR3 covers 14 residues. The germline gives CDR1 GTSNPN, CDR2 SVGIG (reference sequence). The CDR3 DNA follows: TGTGCCTGGAGCGACGACACAACTAATGAAAAACTGTTTTTT. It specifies CAWSDDTTNEKLFF. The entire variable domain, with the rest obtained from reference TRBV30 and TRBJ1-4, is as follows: SQTIHQWPATLVQPVGSPLSLECTVEGTSNPNLYWYRQAAGRGLQLLFYSVGIGQISSEVPQNLSASRPQDRQFILSSKKLLLSDSGFYLCAWSDDTTNEKLFFGSGTQLSVL.

CDR3 sequence: CASSRRDTYEAFF. As DNA, the CDR3 is TGTGCCAGTAGTCGCCGGGACACCTATGAAGCTTTCTTT. The chain is built from TRBV19 and TRBJ1-1; maybe TRBD1 (6 bases). Trimming stripped 5 bases from V and 7 bases from J, with 14 bases between. The CDR3 has 13 residues. Germline V gene data show CDR1 as LNHDA and CDR2 as SQIVND (reference sequence). The variable domain in full, with the rest retrieved from reference TRBV19 and TRBJ1-1, is DGGITQSPKYLFRKEGQNVTLSCEQNLNHDAMYWYRQDPGQGLRLIYYSQIVNDFQKGDIAEGYSVSREKKESFPLTVTSAQKNPTAFYLCASSRRDTYEAFFGQGTRLTVV.

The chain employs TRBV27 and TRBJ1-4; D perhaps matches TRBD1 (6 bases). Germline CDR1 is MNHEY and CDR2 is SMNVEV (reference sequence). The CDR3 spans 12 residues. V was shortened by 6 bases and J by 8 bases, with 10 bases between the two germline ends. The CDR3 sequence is CASSRDKEKLFF. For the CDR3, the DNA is TGTGCCAGCAGCCGGGACAAGGAAAAACTGTTTTTT.

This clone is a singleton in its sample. The CDR3 loop reads CASSLGQVTYYEQYF. The DNA of the CDR3 is TGTGCCAGCAGCTTGGGTCAGGTGACGTACTACGAGCAGTACTTC. This chain uses TRBV5-5 with TRBJ2-7; D uncertain. This CDR3 is built from 15 residues. Germline CDR1 reads SGHKS; CDR2 reads YYEKEE (reference sequence). V was pared by 0 bases and J by 3 bases, with 13 bases between.

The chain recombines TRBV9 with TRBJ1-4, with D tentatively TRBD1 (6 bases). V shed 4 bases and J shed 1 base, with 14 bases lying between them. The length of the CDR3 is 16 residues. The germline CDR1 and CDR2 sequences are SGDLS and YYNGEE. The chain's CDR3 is CASSPGVGITNEKLFF. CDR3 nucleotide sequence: TGTGCCAGCAGCCCAGGGGTGGGTATAACTAATGAAAAACTGTTTTTT.

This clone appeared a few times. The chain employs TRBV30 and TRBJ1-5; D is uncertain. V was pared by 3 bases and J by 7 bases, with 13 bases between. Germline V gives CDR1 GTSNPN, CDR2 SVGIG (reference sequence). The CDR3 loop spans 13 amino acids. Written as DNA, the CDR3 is TGTGCCTGGAGCGAGACAACGGGGCAGCCCCAGCATTTT. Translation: CAWSETTGQPQHF.

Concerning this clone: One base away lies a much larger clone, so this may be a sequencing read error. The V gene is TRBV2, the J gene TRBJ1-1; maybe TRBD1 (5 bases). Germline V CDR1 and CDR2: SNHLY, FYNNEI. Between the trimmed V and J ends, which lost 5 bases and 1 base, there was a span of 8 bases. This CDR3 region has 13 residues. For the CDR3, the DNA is TGTGCCAGCAGTTTAGGGGAGAACACTGAAGCTTTCTTT. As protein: CASSLGENTEAFF.

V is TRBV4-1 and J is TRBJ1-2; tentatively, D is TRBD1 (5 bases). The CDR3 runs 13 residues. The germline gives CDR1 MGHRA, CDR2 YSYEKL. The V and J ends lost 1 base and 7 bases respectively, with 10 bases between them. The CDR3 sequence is CASSQGQFAGYTF. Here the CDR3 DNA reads TGCGCCAGCAGCCAAGGACAGTTTGCTGGCTACACCTTC.

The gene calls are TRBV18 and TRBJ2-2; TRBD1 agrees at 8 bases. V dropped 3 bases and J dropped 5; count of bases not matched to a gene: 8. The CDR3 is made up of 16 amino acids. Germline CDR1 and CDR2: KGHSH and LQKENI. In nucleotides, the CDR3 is TGTGCCAGCTCACCGACGGACAGGGTCCGGACCGGGGAGCTGTTTTTT. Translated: CASSPTDRVRTGELFF.

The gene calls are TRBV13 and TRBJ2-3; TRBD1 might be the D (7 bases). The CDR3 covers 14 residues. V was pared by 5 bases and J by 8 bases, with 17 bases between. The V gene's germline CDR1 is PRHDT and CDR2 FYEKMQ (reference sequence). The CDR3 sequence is CASSGRGAQGTQYF. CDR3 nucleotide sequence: TGTGCCAGCAGCGGCAGGGGGGCTCAGGGTACGCAGTATTTT.

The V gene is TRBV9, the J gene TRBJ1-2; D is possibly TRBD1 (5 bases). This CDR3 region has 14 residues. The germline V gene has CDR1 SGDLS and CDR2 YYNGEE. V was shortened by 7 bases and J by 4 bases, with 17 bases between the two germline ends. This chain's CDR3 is CASAPGQGLYGYTF. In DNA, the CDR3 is TGTGCCAGCGCCCCAGGGCAGGGCCTCTATGGCTACACCTTC.

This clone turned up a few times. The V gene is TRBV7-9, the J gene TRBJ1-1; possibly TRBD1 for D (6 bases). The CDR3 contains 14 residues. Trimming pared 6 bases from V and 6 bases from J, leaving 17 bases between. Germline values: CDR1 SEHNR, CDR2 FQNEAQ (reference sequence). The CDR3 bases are TGTGCCAGCAGTACTGGGAGGGGGAGCGCTGAAGCTTTCTTT. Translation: CASSTGRGSAEAFF.

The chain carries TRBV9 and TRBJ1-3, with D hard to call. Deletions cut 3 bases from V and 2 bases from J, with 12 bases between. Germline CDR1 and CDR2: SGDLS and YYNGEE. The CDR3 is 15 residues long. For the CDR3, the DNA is TGTGCCAGCAGCGCGCACCAGGAGGCTGGAAACACCATATATTTT. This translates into CASSAHQEAGNTIYF.

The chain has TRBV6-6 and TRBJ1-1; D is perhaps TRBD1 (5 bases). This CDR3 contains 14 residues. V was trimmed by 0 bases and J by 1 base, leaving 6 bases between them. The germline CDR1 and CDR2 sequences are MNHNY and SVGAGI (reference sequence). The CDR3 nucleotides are TGTGCCAGCAGTTACTCTGGGGCGAACACTGAAGCTTTCTTT. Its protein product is CASSYSGANTEAFF.

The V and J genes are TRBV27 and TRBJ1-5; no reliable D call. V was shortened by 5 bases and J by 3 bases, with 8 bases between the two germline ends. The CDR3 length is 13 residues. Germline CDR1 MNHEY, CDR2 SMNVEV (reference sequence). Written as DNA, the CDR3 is TGTGCCAGCAGTCCGGTTGTCAATCAGCCCCAGCATTTT. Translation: CASSPVVNQPQHF.

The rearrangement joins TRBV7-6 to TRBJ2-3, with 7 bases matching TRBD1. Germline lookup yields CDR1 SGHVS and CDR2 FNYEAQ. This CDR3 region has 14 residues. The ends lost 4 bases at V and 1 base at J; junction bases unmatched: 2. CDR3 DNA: TGTGCCAGCAGCTCCGGGACAGGCACAGATACGCAGTATTTT. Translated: CASSSGTGTDTQYF.

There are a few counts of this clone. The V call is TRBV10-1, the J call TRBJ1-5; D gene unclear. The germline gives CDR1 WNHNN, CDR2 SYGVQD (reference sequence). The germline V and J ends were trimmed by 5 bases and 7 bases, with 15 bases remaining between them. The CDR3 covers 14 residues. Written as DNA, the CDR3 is TGCGCCAGCAGTCCGGGTCCTGTTAAGCAGCCCCAGCATTTT. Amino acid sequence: CASSPGPVKQPQHF.

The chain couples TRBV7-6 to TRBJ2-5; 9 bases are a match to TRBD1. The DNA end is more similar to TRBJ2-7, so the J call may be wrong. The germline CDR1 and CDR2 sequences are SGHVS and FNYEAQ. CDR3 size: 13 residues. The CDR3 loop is CASSSGTGTEQYF. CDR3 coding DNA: TGTGCCAGCAGCTCCGGGACAGGGACCGAGCAGTACTTC.

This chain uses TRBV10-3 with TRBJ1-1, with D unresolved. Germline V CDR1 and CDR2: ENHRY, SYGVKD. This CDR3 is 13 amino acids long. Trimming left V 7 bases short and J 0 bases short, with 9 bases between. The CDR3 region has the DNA TGTGCCATCAACGGGTTTATGAACACTGAAGCTTTCTTT. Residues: CAINGFMNTEAFF.

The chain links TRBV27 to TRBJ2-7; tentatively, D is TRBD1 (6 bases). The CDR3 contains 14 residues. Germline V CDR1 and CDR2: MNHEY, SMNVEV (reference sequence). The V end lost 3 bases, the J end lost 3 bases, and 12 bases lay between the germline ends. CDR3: CASSLAGAGYEQYF. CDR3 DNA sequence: TGTGCCAGCAGTTTGGCAGGGGCCGGCTACGAGCAGTACTTC.